This TCR beta chain was recorded in a study of T cells in Graves' hyperthyroidism and ophthalmopathy. Findings and caveats of the study: The majority of expanded thyroid clonotypes above 0.001 also appeared in blood.

There are a few counts of this clonotype. The antigen is undetermined. The definition of stable Graves' hyperthyroidism was no ophthalmopathy progression within 18 months. The study excluded patients with uncontrolled infection, other autoimmune disease, pregnancy or lactation. CDR1 and CDR2 from the germline V gene are SGHTS and YDEGEE. V was trimmed by 9 bases and J by 5 bases, leaving 11 bases between them. The CDR3 length is 11 residues. RNA transcripts were the template for amplifying TCR beta CDR3 regions. HTBI primers were employed in a first-round RT-PCR of the TCR CDR3. MiXCR, run by TCRdb on the multiplex PCR reads, gives a single entry per CDR3 protein. The table shows 750,000 to 900,000 distinct CDR3 sequences, with about two fifths occurring only once.

This sequence originates from a man aged 18 to 30 with Graves' hyperthyroidism. Sequencing was carried out using blood. The J gene is TRBJ2-5, the V gene TRBV5-8; D is unclear. The CDR3: CATTTSETQYF. For the CDR3, the DNA is TGTGCCACCACAACGTCGGAGACCCAGTACTTC.